This T cell receptor (beta chain) was recovered during a study of T-cell reconstitution after alpha-beta-depleted transplantation in children. Study-level points and caveats: Several hundred rapidly expanded clones from non-depleted graft cells reportedly supplied alpha-beta T cells about two months post-transplant. Some patients' high day-60 TCRbeta diversity was traced to surviving recipient T cells and thymic progenitors. Hyperexpanded clones declined; after one year, newly produced T cells mostly supplied diversity.

Library preparation (for TCRbeta) was performed with unique molecular identifiers. One entry per CDR3 protein results from TCRdb running MiXCR on the PCR reads. The table includes fewer than 400,000 distinct CDR3 sequences, around 25% detected once. The CDR3 runs to 14 residues. The trim removed 7 bases at V and 4 bases at J, leaving 5 bases unmatched. The table lists this clonotype with a few counts. Antigen: not known. V is TRBV12-3 or TRBV12-4 and J is TRBJ2-7, with TRBD2 matching 12 bases. The material was PBMCs, mostly from graft donor cells, obtained 180 days after TCRalphabeta/CD19-depleted stem cell transplant. The sequence was obtained from a male patient between 10 and 17 years old who had a stem cell transplant for acute lymphoblastic leukemia, so the T cells may come from the graft donor. CDR3 coding DNA: TGTGCCAGCACCCAGACTAGCGGGAGTTACGAGCAGTACTTC. Its protein product is CASTQTSGSYEQYF.